This T cell receptor (beta chain) is drawn from a study of blood T cell repertoires in COVID-19. Study-level information: Acute and convalescent COVID-19 samples came from the United States, Italy and Spain. The analysed material was cDNA or gDNA that came from T cells, B-cell-depleted T cells, or PBMCs.

The CDR3 sequence is 17 residues long. The ends lost 3 bases at V and 2 bases at J; junction bases unmatched: 6. Germline CDR1 MGHDK, CDR2 SYGVNS. TCRdb keeps only in-frame clones here, not all; method: immunoSEQ multiplex PCR. The sample shows approximately 200,000 clones, 75% to 90% of them seen only once. This clone was observed a few times. This receptor was taken from a human donor with active or convalescent COVID-19. The donor label of this sample is uncertain. Sequenced input: peripheral blood. V usage is TRBV25-1 and J usage is TRBJ2-5; 13 bases are shared with TRBD2. The CDR3 loop is CASSDRTSGSPQETQYF. The CDR3 DNA reads as TGTGCCAGCAGTGACCGGACTAGCGGGAGCCCTCAAGAGACCCAGTACTTC.